This TCR beta chain was recovered during a study of Ad26.COV2.S vaccination and SARS-CoV-2 variants listed by TCRdb under 2021. For context, the study as a whole: Vaccine-arm donors came from COV1001, a multicentre, randomized, double-blind, placebo-controlled phase I-IIa trial of Ad26.COV2.S in healthy adults. Dosing of Ad26.COV2.S was intramuscular, at either 5x10^10 or 1x10^11 viral particles, delivered as one shot or as two shots spaced 56 days apart. Sequencing of the TCRbeta repertoire served to evaluate the specificity and breadth of SARS-CoV-2-reactive T cell receptors following Ad26.COV2.S vaccination. A total of roughly 32 samples were included in the TCR-sequenced set, comprising around 20 Ad26.COV2.S vaccine recipients, 5 placebo recipients and 8 SARS-CoV-2 convalescent individuals. Trial participants were randomized into five groups of five: low-dose or high-dose Ad26.COV2.S given once or twice, or placebo on both occasions. Throughout the experiments and outcome assessment, investigators stayed blinded to trial group allocation. Overall results and qualifications from the work: After vaccination, spike-specific CD8+ and CD4+ T cell responses were reported to show substantial breadth. The study was not powered for comparison of responses between vaccine doses or regimens. Compared with placebo recipients, Ad26.COV2.S recipients showed higher spike-specific TCR breadth (P = 0.0014). Vaccine and placebo recipients had similar non-spike TCR breadth, a finding consistent with the vaccine containing only spike. The authors noted that total T cell responses may have been underestimated by the TCR breadth and depth analyses.

Including the terminal cysteine and phenylalanine, the CDR3 comprises 18 residues. Of all the DNA, just the CDR3 is kept, 54 bases in frame from base 1. V and J lose 4 bases and 0 bases, and a span of 18 bases separates them. According to the germline V gene, CDR1 reads SGHDN and CDR2 reads FVKESK. TCRbeta CDR3 regions were sequenced with the immunoSEQ Assay. After extraction, genomic DNA underwent amplification by bias-controlled multiplex PCR, followed by high-throughput sequencing. The authors' pipeline ran thus. Collapsing and filtering of sequences were performed to quantify the absolute abundance of each unique TCRbeta CDR3 region. Usable DNA was measured by amplifying reference genes present in all nucleated cells, and TCRbeta template counts were normalized to that usable DNA to estimate T cell fraction. Repertoire TCRs were annotated as SARS-CoV-2-specific when V gene, CDR3 amino acid sequence and J gene were exactly matched to a known reactive TCR set. The reference SARS-CoV-2 TCR set was obtained from MIRA and was filtered for enrichment in COVID-19-positive ImmuneCODE repertoires, whereby public or cross-reactive TCRs were removed. Using the MIRA antigens, annotated TCRs were further analysed by specific ORF or by position within an ORF. Breadth was defined as annotated unique rearrangements over total unique productive rearrangements; depth was the summed frequency of those rearrangements. TCR breadth was compared between groups using two-sided Wilcoxon rank-sum tests. In its TCRdb copy, this immuneACCESS table keeps in-frame sequences only and misses some clones. Where compared with another copy, unresolved V genes explain less than half of these, and the others have no known cause. That table gives V, J and clone size, and the DNA gave D and trimming. This sample is represented by 300,000 to 450,000 clones; 70% to 90% of them were singletons. Roughly 3.3% of the sample is held by the ten biggest clonotypes.

In the paper's terms, the treatment or condition label means: roughly 18 received Ad26.COV2.S at low or high dose, single or two shots; about 5 received placebo; per-sample allocation not given. For vaccine and placebo recipients, repertoires were sequenced using samples collected on day 63 after the first injection. Between 29 July and 7 August 2020, Cohort 1b enrolled some 25 adults aged 18-55 years at one site in Boston, USA. Ad26.COV2.S was a replication-incompetent adenovirus type 26 vector that expressed a prefusion-stabilized SARS-CoV-2 spike protein derived from the original Wuhan strain. As to this clone: This receptor's antigen is unknown. Per-base qualities were not stored, and no clone one base away is much larger.

Recombination linked TRBV14 to TRBJ1-4; the D gene is unclear. The sample was peripheral blood, taken in a trial of Ad26.COV2.S vaccine versus placebo. The clonotype was recovered from a person between 18 and 59 years old who received the Ad26.COV2.S COVID-19 vaccine or a placebo. In nucleotide form, the sequence is TGTGCCAGCAGCCTCATGGAACCGAGGAGTGCAACTAATGAAAAACTGTTTTTT. Translated, this gives CASSLMEPRSATNEKLFF.